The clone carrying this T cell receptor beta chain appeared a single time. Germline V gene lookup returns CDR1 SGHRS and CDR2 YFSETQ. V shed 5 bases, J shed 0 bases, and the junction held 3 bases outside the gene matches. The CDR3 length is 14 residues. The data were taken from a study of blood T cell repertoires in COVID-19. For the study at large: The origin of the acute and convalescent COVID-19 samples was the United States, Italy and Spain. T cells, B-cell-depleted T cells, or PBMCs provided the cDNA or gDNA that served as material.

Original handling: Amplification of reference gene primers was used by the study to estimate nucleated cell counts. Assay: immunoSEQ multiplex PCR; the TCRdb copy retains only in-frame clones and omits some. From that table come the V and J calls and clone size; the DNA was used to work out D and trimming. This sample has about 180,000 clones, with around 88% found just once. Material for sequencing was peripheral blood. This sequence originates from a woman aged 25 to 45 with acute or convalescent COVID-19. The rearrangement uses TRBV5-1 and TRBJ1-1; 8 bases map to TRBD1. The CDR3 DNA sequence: TGCGCCAGCAGGACAGGGGACATGAACACTGAAGCTTTCTTT. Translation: CASRTGDMNTEAFF.